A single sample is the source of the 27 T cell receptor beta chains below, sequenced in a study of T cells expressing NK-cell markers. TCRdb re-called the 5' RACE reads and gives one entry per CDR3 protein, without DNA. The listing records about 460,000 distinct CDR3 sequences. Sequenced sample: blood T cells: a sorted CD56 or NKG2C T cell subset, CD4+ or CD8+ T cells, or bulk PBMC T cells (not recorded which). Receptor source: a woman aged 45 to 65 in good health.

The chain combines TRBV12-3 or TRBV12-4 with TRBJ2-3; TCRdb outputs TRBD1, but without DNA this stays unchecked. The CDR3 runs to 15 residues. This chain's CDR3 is CASTPADRVPDTQYF.

The CDR3 sequence is CASRRDPDTAQYF. The chain uses TRBV2 and TRBJ2-5; TCRdb lists TRBD2, though no DNA is available to test this call. This CDR3 has 13 residues. CDR1 is SNHLY, CDR2 FYNNEI, per germline.

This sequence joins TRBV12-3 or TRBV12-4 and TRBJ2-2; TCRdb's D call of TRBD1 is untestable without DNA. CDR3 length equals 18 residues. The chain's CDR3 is CASTQRGTARRDTGELFF.

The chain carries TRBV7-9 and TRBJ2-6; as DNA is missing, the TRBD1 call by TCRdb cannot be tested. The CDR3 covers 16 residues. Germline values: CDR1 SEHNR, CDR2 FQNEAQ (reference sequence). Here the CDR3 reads CASSRPTVIGANVLTF.

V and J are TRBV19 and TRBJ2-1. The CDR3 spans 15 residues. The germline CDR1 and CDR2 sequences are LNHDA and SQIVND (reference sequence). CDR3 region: CASSIRQGSYNEQFF.

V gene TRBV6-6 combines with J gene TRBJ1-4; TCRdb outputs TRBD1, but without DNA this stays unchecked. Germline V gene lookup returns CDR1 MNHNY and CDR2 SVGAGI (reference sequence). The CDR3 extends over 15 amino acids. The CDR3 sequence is CASRGQGRTNEKLFF.

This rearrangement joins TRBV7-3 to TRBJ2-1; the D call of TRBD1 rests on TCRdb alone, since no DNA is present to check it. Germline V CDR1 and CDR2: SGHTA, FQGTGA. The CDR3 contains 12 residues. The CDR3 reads CASSPTRGNQFF.

CDR3: CASSLDSLLSEAFF. The chain recombines TRBV12-3 or TRBV12-4 with TRBJ1-1. The CDR3 extends over 14 amino acids.

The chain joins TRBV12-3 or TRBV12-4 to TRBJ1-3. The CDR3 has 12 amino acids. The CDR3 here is CASSFLGNTIYF.

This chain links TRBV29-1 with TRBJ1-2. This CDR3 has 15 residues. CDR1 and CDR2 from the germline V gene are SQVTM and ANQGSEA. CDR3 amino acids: CSVELAALRSYGYTF.

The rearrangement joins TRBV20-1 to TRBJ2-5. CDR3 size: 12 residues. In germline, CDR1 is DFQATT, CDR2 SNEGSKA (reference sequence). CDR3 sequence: CSASQLGETQYF.

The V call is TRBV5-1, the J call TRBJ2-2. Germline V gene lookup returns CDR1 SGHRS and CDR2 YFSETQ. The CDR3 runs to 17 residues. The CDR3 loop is CASSLAAGLGNTGELFF.

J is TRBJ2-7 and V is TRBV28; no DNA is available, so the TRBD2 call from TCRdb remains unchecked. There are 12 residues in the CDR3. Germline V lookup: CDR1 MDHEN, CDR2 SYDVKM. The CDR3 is CASSSGRWEQYF.

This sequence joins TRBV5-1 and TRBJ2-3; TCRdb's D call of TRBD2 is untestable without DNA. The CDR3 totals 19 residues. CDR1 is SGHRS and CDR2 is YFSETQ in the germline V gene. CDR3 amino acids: CASSYSSSSGRANTDTQYF.

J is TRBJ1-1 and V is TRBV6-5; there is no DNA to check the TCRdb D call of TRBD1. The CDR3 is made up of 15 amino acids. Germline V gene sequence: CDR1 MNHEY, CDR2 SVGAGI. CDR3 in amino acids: CASTMDRGGNTEAFF.

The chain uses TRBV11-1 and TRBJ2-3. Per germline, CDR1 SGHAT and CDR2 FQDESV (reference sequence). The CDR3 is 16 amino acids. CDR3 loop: CASSLQGNSGTDTQYF.

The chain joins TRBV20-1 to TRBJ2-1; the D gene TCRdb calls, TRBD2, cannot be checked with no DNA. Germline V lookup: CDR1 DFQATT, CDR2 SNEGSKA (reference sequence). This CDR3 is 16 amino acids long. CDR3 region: CSASEPGLAGFDEQFF.

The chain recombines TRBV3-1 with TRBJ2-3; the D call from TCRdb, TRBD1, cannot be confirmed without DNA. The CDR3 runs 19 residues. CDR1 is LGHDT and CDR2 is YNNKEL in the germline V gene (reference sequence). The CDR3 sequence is CASSQVAGTVPLITDTQYF.

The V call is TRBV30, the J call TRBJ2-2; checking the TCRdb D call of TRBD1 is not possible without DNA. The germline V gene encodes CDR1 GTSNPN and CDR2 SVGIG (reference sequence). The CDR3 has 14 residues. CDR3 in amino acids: CAWRRQGETGELFF.

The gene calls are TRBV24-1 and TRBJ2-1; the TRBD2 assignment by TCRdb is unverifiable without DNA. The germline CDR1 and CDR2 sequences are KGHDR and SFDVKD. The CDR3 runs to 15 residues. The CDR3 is CATSDNGLAFGEQFF.

The CDR3 here is CASSPTPGLAGGYEQYF. This chain connects TRBV12-3 or TRBV12-4 to TRBJ2-7; TCRdb outputs TRBD2, but without DNA this stays unchecked. The CDR3 is 17 amino acids.

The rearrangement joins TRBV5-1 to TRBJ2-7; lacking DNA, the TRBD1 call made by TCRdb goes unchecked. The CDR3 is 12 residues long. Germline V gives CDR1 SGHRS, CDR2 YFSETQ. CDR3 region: CASRTESYEQYF.

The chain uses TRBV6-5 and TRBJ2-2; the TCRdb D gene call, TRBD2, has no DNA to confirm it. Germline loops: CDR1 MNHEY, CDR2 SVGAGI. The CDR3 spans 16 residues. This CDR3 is CASRSDSGRNLWELFF.

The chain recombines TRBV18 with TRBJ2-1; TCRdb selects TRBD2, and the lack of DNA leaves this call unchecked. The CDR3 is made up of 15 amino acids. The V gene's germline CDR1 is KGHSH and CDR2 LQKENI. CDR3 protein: CASSPSGTRGNEQFF.

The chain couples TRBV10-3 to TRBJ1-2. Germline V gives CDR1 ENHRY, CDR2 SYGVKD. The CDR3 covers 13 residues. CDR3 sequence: CAISESGNYGYTF.

CDR3 protein: CSARRLAGVNYNEQFF. The gene calls are TRBV20-1 and TRBJ2-1; TCRdb's D gene call, TRBD2, goes unchecked for lack of DNA. From germline, CDR1 is DFQATT and CDR2 SNEGSKA (reference sequence). This CDR3 region has 16 residues.

This chain's CDR3 is CASSHGTVNTGELFF. The rearrangement uses TRBV4-1 and TRBJ2-2; there is no DNA to check the TCRdb D call of TRBD1. CDR1 is MGHRA and CDR2 is YSYEKL in the germline V gene. The CDR3 has 15 amino acids.